This TCR beta chain was recovered during a study of T cells in Graves' hyperthyroidism and ophthalmopathy. This clonotype has a count of ten or more. The antigen is not known. Findings and limits, study-wide: For ophthalmopathy, model prediction preceded onset by a median about six months.

About 10 ml of fresh peripheral blood supplied the PBMCs. It was RNA transcripts that yielded the amplified TCR beta CDR3 regions. An initial round of RT-PCR targeting the TCR CDR3 relied on the HTBI primer set. TCRdb passed the multiplex PCR reads through MiXCR, listing each CDR3 protein once. The sample consists of about 350,000 distinct CDR3 sequences, approximately 15% of them appearing once. The V segment lost 6 bases and the J segment 6 bases; nucleotides outside the gene matches: 8. CDR3 size: 14 residues. The V gene is TRBV12-3 or TRBV12-4, the J gene TRBJ1-2, with 9 bases aligning to TRBD1. The clonotype originates from a woman in her twenties or thirties with Graves' hyperthyroidism. Sequenced: blood. CDR3 bases: TGTGCCAGCAGCTTACAGGGGGCTTTGCATGGCTACACCTTC. This codes for CASSLQGALHGYTF.